This passage covers 10 T cell receptor beta chains from one sample sequenced in a study of cytomegalovirus exposure and HLA in healthy donors. The primer mix had 60 Vbeta and 13 Jbeta primers. TCRdb keeps only in-frame clones here, not all; method: immunoSEQ multiplex PCR. The sample has 100,000 to 150,000 clones; roughly 80% are singletons. Sequencing was performed on PBMCs. Receptors originate from a woman aged 18-30 years in good health and CMV-seronegative.

This chain connects TRBV7-9 to TRBJ1-4, with 12 bases fitting TRBD1. V shed 6 bases, J shed 6 bases, and the junction held 2 bases outside the gene matches. This CDR3 region has 14 residues. The germline V gene has CDR1 SEHNR and CDR2 FQNEAQ (reference sequence). The chain's CDR3 is CASSGTGGYEKLFF. For the CDR3, the DNA is TGTGCCAGCAGTGGGACAGGGGGCTATGAAAAACTGTTTTTT.

Written as DNA, the CDR3 is TGTGCCTGGAGTGTACTCCCCCTCTATACAGGGGGTGAGCAGTTCTTC. Translating it yields CAWSVLPLYTGGEQFF. The chain uses TRBV30 and TRBJ2-1; 8 nucleotides align to TRBD1. Germline V gene data show CDR1 as GTSNPN and CDR2 as SVGIG (reference sequence). The J segment lost 9 bases and the V segment lost 0 bases, leaving 13 bases of the junction unmatched. This CDR3 has 16 residues.

The chain joins TRBV27 to TRBJ1-6, with D uncertain. The CDR3 covers 13 residues. V shed 6 bases and J shed 14 bases, with 17 bases lying between them. The germline V gene encodes CDR1 MNHEY and CDR2 SMNVEV (reference sequence). The CDR3 sequence is CASSVGGAYTLHF. In DNA, the CDR3 is TGTGCCAGCAGCGTAGGTGGAGCTTACACCCTCCACTTT.

The genes are TRBV28 and TRBJ2-7; D is possibly TRBD2 (6 bases). The CDR3 has 16 residues. Trimming took 5 bases from V and 7 from J, leaving 24 bases between them. Germline values: CDR1 MDHEN, CDR2 SYDVKM. This chain's CDR3 is CASSPRSGLPRREQYF. The DNA for the CDR3 is TGTGCCAGCAGTCCCCGCTCGGGACTGCCCCGCAGGGAGCAGTACTTC.

This rearrangement joins TRBV18 to TRBJ1-3; 8 bases line up with TRBD1. Germline CDR1 KGHSH, CDR2 LQKENI. The CDR3 consists of 15 residues. Germline trimming cut 3 bases from V and 0 bases from J; bases unmatched to any gene: 1. The CDR3 spells CASSPGQASGNTIYF. DNA for the CDR3: TGTGCCAGCTCACCGGGACAGGCCTCTGGAAACACCATATATTTT.

The rearrangement links TRBV7-9 to TRBJ2-7; TRBD2 aligns across 12 bases. Germline V gene data show CDR1 as SEHNR and CDR2 as FQNEAQ (reference sequence). J lost 6 bases, V lost 5 bases, and 8 bases had no gene match. CDR3 length equals 15 residues. For the CDR3, the DNA is TGTGCCAGCAGCCCCCTAGCGGGAGGGATAGGCGAGCAGTACTTC. It yields the protein CASSPLAGGIGEQYF.

V usage is TRBV7-2 and J usage is TRBJ1-4, with TRBD1 as a possible D gene (6 bases). The CDR3 spans 15 residues. Trimming stripped 5 bases from V and 8 bases from J, with 18 bases between. Germline V lookup: CDR1 SGHTA, CDR2 FQGNSA. In DNA form, the CDR3 reads TGTGCCAGCAGCCGAACTAGGGGGAGTCACGAAAAACTGTTTTTT. This encodes CASSRTRGSHEKLFF.

The table lists this clone with a count of one. The chain joins TRBV29-1 to TRBJ2-3; 8 bases map to TRBD2. CDR3 length: 13 residues. V lost 6 bases and J lost 0; bases outside the gene matches: 2. The germline V gene has CDR1 SQVTM and CDR2 ANQGSEA. The DNA for the CDR3 is TGCAGCGTCCGGGGGGGTAGCACAGATACGCAGTATTTT. It encodes CSVRGGSTDTQYF.

This chain uses TRBV6-4 with TRBJ2-3; possibly TRBD2 for D (5 bases). The CDR3 runs 16 residues. Germline V CDR1 and CDR2: MRHNA, SNTAGT. V lost 2 bases and J lost 1, with 13 bases in between. The CDR3 bases are TGTGCCAGCAGTGACCTCGTGGGAGCGGGCACAGATACGCAGTATTTT. Amino acids: CASSDLVGAGTDTQYF.

V gene TRBV5-6 combines with J gene TRBJ2-7; D is uncertain. The germline V gene has CDR1 SGHDT and CDR2 YYEEEE. This CDR3 has 16 amino acids. The V gene lost 2 bases and the J gene lost 2 bases, with 17 bases spanning the gap. In DNA form, the CDR3 reads TGTGCCAGCAGCTTAAGTGTCGGATGGGCCCCCTACGAGCAGTACTTC. Translating gives CASSLSVGWAPYEQYF.